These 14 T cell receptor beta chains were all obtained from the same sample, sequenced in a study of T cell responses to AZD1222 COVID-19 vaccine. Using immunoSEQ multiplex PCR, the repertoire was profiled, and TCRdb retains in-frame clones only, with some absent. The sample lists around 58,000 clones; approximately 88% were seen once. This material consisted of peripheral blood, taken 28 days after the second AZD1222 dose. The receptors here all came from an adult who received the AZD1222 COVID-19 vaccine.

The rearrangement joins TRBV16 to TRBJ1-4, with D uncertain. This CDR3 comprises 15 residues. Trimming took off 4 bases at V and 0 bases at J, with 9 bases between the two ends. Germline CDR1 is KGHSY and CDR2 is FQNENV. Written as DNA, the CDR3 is TGTGCCAGCAGCCCCCGGGCCACAACTAATGAAAAACTGTTTTTT. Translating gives CASSPRATTNEKLFF.

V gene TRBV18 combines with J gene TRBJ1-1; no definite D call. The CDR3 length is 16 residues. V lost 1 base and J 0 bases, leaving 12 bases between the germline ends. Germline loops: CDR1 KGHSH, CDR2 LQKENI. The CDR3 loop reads CASSPRQLTMNTEAFF. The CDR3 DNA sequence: TGTGCCAGCTCACCACGGCAGCTAACCATGAACACTGAAGCTTTCTTT.

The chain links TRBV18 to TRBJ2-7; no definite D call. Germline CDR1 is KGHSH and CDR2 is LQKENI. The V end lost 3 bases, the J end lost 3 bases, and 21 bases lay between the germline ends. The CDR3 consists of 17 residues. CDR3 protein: CASSPLGLSGLDYEQYF. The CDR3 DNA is TGTGCCAGCTCACCTCTCGGATTATCTGGTCTGGACTACGAGCAGTACTTC.

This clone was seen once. CDR3 loop: CASSGTLGNQPQHF. DNA of the CDR3: TGTGCCAGCAGTGGAACCTTAGGGAATCAGCCCCAGCATTTT. This rearrangement joins TRBV25-1 to TRBJ1-5; D not resolved. V gave up 4 bases and J gave up 4 bases, with 11 bases separating them. CDR1 MGHDK and CDR2 SYGVNS come from the germline V gene. CDR3 length: 14 residues.

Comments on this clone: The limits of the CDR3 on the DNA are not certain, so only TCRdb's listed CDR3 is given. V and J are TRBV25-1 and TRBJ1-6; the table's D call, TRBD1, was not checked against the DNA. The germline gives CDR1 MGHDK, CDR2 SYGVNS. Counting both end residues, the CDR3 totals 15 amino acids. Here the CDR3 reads CASSTSGQGNSPLHF.

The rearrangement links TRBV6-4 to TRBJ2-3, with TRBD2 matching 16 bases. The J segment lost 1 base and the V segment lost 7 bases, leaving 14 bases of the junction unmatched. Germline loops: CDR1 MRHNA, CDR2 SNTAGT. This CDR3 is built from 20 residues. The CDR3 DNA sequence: TGTGCCAGCAATCTTTCGCGGGCCGGGACTAGCGGGGGGGGCACAGATACGCAGTATTTT. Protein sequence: CASNLSRAGTSGGGTDTQYF.

The CDR3 sequence: CASSHSKQPQHF. CDR3 in DNA: TGTGCCAGCAGCCACTCAAAACAGCCCCAGCATTTT. V gene TRBV12-3 or TRBV12-4 combines with J gene TRBJ1-5; D ambiguous. Trimming removed 6 bases at V and 7 bases at J, with 10 bases between. There are 12 residues in the CDR3.

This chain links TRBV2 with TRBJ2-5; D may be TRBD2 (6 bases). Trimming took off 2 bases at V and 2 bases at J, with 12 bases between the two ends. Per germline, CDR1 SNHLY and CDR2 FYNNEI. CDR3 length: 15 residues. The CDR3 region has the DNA TGTGCCAGCAGTGAAAGGCGGGGTCCTCAAGAGACCCAGTACTTC. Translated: CASSERRGPQETQYF. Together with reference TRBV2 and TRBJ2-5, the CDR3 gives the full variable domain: EPEVTQTPSHQVTQMGQEVILRCVPISNHLYFYWYRQILGQKVEFLVSFYNNEISEKSEIFDDQFSVERPDGSNFTLKIRSTKLEDSAMYFCASSERRGPQETQYFGPGTRLLVL.

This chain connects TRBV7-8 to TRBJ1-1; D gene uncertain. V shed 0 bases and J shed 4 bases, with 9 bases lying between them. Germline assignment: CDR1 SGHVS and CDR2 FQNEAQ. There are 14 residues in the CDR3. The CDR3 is CASSLAGLGTEAFF. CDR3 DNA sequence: TGTGCCAGCAGCTTAGCTGGCTTGGGCACTGAAGCTTTCTTT. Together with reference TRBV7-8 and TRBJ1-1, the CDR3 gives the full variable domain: GAGVSQSPRYKVAKRGQDVALRCDPISGHVSLFWYQQALGQGPEFLTYFQNEAQLDKSGLPSDRFFAERPEGSVSTLKIQRTQQEDSAVYLCASSLAGLGTEAFFGQGTRLTVV.

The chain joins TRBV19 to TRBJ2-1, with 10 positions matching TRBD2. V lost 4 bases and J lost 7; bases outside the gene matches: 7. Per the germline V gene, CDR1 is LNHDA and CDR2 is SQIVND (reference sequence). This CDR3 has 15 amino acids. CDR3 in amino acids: CASSKGLAGVNEQFF. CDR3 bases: TGTGCCAGTAGTAAGGGGCTAGCGGGAGTTAATGAGCAGTTCTTC.

The CDR3 here is CASSYSSRIISSYNEQFF. CDR3 coding DNA: TGTGCCAGCAGTTACTCTTCCCGGATCATCTCCTCCTACAATGAGCAGTTCTTC. The genes are TRBV6-2 or TRBV6-3 and TRBJ2-1; unclear D gene. The CDR3 sequence is 18 residues long. Per germline, CDR1 MNHEY and CDR2 SVGEGT. V dropped 0 bases and J dropped 0 bases, with 15 bases sitting between them.

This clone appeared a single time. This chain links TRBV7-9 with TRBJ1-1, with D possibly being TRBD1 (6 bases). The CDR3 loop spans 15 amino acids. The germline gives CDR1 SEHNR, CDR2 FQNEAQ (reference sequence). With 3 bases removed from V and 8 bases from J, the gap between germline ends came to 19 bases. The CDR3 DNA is TGTGCCAGCAGCTTTAGGGGGTACCGGACAGAGGAAGCTTTCTTT. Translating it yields CASSFRGYRTEEAFF.

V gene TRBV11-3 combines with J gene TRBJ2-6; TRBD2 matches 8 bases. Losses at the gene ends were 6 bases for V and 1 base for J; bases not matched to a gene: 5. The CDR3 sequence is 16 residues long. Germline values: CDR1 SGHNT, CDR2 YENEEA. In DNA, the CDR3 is TGTGCCAGCAGACTCGGGAGGGGATCTGGGGCCAACGTCCTGACTTTC. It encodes CASRLGRGSGANVLTF.

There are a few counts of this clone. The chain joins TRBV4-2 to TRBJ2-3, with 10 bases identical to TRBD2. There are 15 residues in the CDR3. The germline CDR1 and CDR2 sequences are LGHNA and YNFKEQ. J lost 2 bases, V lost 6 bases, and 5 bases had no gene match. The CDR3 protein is CASRTSGKPTDTQYF. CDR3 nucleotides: TGTGCCAGCAGAACTAGCGGGAAACCCACAGATACGCAGTATTTT.